These 18 T cell receptor beta chains originate from one sample sequenced in a study of spatial heterogeneity in lung cancer. The time point here: sample taken at primary tumor resection. TCRdb independently ran MiXCR on the 5' RACE reads; one entry per CDR3 protein. The sample records about 38,000 distinct CDR3 sequences, approximately 5.2% being singletons. Sequenced here: PBMCs, sampled at surgery. All receptors derive from a female donor with early-stage non-small cell lung cancer.

This clonotype occurred many times. The rearrangement links TRBV28 to TRBJ2-7; 8 bases fit TRBD1. The CDR3 covers 16 residues. Germline V gives CDR1 MDHEN, CDR2 SYDVKM. After removal of 5 bases from V and 0 bases from J, the junction contained 9 bases not matched to a gene. CDR3 sequence reads: CASSTTRQGPSYEQYF. As DNA, the CDR3 is TGTGCCAGCAGTACTACTCGACAGGGGCCCTCCTACGAGCAGTACTTC.

This clonotype has only a few counts. This chain connects TRBV6-5 to TRBJ2-7; 8 bases match TRBD1. Germline V lookup: CDR1 MNHEY, CDR2 SVGAGI. The V and J ends lost 1 base and 0 bases, in that order; junction bases with no gene match: 2. The CDR3 covers 15 residues. The CDR3 DNA is TGTGCCAGCAGTTACTGGGGACAGGCCTCCTACGAGCAGTACTTC. Translated, it gives CASSYWGQASYEQYF.

This clonotype was found a few times. The rearrangement uses TRBV14 and TRBJ2-1; D ambiguous. Germline CDR1 and CDR2: SGHDN and FVKESK. Trimming cost V 0 bases and J 10 bases, with 10 bases left between them. The CDR3 has 13 amino acids. DNA of the CDR3: TGTGCCAGCAGCCAAGATTTAGGTGGCGAGCAGTTCTTC. It encodes CASSQDLGGEQFF. Based on the CDR3 plus reference TRBV14 and TRBJ2-1, the full variable domain is EAGVTQFPSHSVIEKGQTVTLRCDPISGHDNLYWYRRVMGKEIKFLLHFVKESKQDESGMPNNRFLAERTGGTYSTLKVQPAELEDSGVYFCASSQDLGGEQFFGPGTRLTVL.

This sequence joins TRBV7-3 and TRBJ2-5, with 8 bases matching TRBD1. This CDR3 is 15 amino acids long. The V segment lost 3 bases and the J segment 0 bases; nucleotides outside the gene matches: 3. Germline values: CDR1 SGHTA, CDR2 FQGTGA. The chain's CDR3 is CASSFTGGNQETQYF. CDR3 bases: TGTGCCAGCAGCTTCACAGGGGGGAACCAAGAGACCCAGTACTTC.

A remark on this clonotype: Given a much more abundant clone one base away, this may be a read error. V and J are TRBV2 and TRBJ2-2; D gene ambiguous. Germline values: CDR1 SNHLY, CDR2 FYNNEI. This CDR3 has 15 residues. The DNA of the CDR3 is TGTGCCAGCAGTGACTTGGGGATAAACACCGAGGAGCTGTTTTTT. It is translated as CASSDLGINTEELFF.

Sample share makes this clonotype medium-sized (0.01 to 0.1%). The rearrangement uses TRBV6-6 and TRBJ2-7; TRBD1 agrees at 9 bases. The CDR3 runs 15 residues. Per the germline V gene, CDR1 is MNHNY and CDR2 is SVGAGI (reference sequence). The trim removed 2 bases at V and 3 bases at J, leaving 5 bases unmatched. The CDR3 nucleotides are TGTGCCAGCAGTTACCCCGGACAGGGGAACTACGAGCAGTACTTC. This encodes CASSYPGQGNYEQYF.

The chain joins TRBV2 to TRBJ2-6; D ambiguous. Trimming took off 7 bases at V and 0 bases at J, with 10 bases between the two ends. The CDR3 extends over 15 amino acids. Germline values: CDR1 SNHLY, CDR2 FYNNEI. The DNA for the CDR3 is TGTGCCAGCACACGAGGCCTCTCTGGGGCCAACGTCCTGACTTTC. Amino acids: CASTRGLSGANVLTF.

This clonotype appeared many times. The chain couples TRBV14 to TRBJ2-4; D unresolved. Germline CDR1 and CDR2: SGHDN and FVKESK. The CDR3 consists of 14 residues. V lost 0 bases and J 6 bases, leaving 9 bases between the germline ends. CDR3 residues: CASSQENTLNIQYF. For the CDR3, the DNA is TGTGCCAGCAGCCAAGAGAACACTCTAAACATTCAGTACTTC. Full variable domain (outside the CDR3, taken from reference TRBV14 and TRBJ2-4): EAGVTQFPSHSVIEKGQTVTLRCDPISGHDNLYWYRRVMGKEIKFLLHFVKESKQDESGMPNNRFLAERTGGTYSTLKVQPAELEDSGVYFCASSQENTLNIQYFGAGTRLSVL.

Many counts were recorded for this clonotype. The gene calls are TRBV28 and TRBJ1-2; 7 bases are a match to TRBD1. The trim removed 6 bases at V and 8 bases at J, leaving 3 bases unmatched. CDR1 and CDR2 (germline): MDHEN, SYDVKM. The CDR3 runs 11 residues. The CDR3 region has the DNA TGTGCCAGCAGGACAGGGAAGGGCTACACCTTC. Its translation: CASRTGKGYTF.

Regarding this clonotype: Being one base from a much bigger clone, this may be a read error. Here the CDR3 DNA reads TGTGCCAGCAGCCAACTACAGGAGCGTTCACCCCTCCACTTT. Its translation: CASSQLQERSPLHF. This chain links TRBV3-1 with TRBJ1-6, with D possibly being TRBD1 (5 bases). The germline V gene has CDR1 LGHDT and CDR2 YNNKEL (reference sequence). V was pared by 2 bases and J by 9 bases, with 11 bases between. The CDR3 consists of 14 residues.

This clonotype was seen repeatedly, ten times or more. This chain links TRBV28 with TRBJ1-4; the D gene is possibly TRBD1 (5 bases). The V end lost 11 bases, the J end lost 2 bases, and 12 bases lay between the germline ends. Germline assignment: CDR1 MDHEN and CDR2 SYDVKM. This CDR3 has 13 amino acids. CDR3 region: CAYYRFTNEKLFF. The CDR3 nucleotides read TGTGCCTATTACAGGTTTACTAATGAAAAACTGTTTTTT.

This clonotype appeared a few times. V is TRBV25-1 and J is TRBJ2-5, with 10 bases aligning to TRBD1. The CDR3 sequence is 15 residues long. V shed 4 bases, J shed 4 bases, and the junction held 6 bases outside the gene matches. Per germline, CDR1 MGHDK and CDR2 SYGVNS. CDR3 residues: CASSGYDRGRETQYF. CDR3 bases: TGTGCCAGCAGTGGCTACGACAGGGGGCGAGAGACCCAGTACTTC.

This clonotype was seen ten or more times. CDR3 DNA: TGCGCCAGCAGGGGGACTAGCGGGGTCGATGAGCAGTTCTTC. Translation: CASRGTSGVDEQFF. The V and J genes are TRBV10-2 and TRBJ2-1, with 13 nucleotides matching TRBD2. Germline V lookup: CDR1 WSHSY, CDR2 SAAADI. The ends lost 6 bases at V and 8 bases at J; junction bases unmatched: 4. The CDR3 totals 14 residues.

Comments on this clonotype: A much larger clonotype is one base distant, so this may be a read error. The gene calls are TRBV2 and TRBJ2-3; D gene ambiguous. The CDR3 spans 15 residues. Per the germline V gene, CDR1 is SNHLY and CDR2 is FYNNEI. Trimming pared 2 bases from V and 2 bases from J, leaving 11 bases between. In nucleotides, the CDR3 is TGTGCCAGCAGTGAATCCAGCGCCAACACAGATACGCAGTATTTT. Its protein product is CASSESSANTDTQYF.

There are many counts of this clonotype. The genes are TRBV7-6 and TRBJ2-3; no definite D call. This CDR3 has 12 residues. The germline V and J ends were trimmed by 5 bases and 4 bases, with 7 bases remaining between them. Germline lookup yields CDR1 SGHVS and CDR2 FNYEAQ. CDR3 region: CASSPEADTQYF. CDR3 nucleotide sequence: TGTGCCAGCAGCCCAGAAGCAGATACGCAGTATTTT.

This sequence joins TRBV30 and TRBJ1-2; TRBD1 matches 7 bases. CDR1 and CDR2 from the germline V gene are GTSNPN and SVGIG (reference sequence). The length of the CDR3 is 15 residues. V lost 2 bases, J lost 5 bases, and 11 bases stayed unmatched. CDR3 sequence reads: CAWSIPDRDSYGYTF. The CDR3 DNA follows: TGTGCCTGGAGTATTCCCGACAGGGACTCATATGGCTACACCTTC.

This clonotype was seen many times. J is TRBJ1-2 and V is TRBV12-3 or TRBV12-4; 7 bases are shared with TRBD1. Trimming took 6 bases from V and 4 from J; bases not matched to a gene: 8. The CDR3 has 14 amino acids. CDR3: CASSPTGFVYGYTF. Here the CDR3 DNA reads TGTGCCAGCAGCCCGACAGGGTTTGTCTATGGCTACACCTTC.

This chain links TRBV19 with TRBJ1-4; D gene ambiguous. CDR3 length: 12 amino acids. Germline CDR1 is LNHDA and CDR2 is SQIVND (reference sequence). V was pared by 11 bases and J by 6 bases, with 13 bases between. CDR3 residues: CAARGIDEKLFF. The DNA of the CDR3 is TGTGCCGCTCGGGGAATCGATGAAAAACTGTTTTTT.